Listed below are T cell receptor beta chains from one sample, sequenced in a study of CD8+ T cells in alopecia areata. TCRdb's table, derived via immunoSEQ multiplex PCR, lists solely in-frame clones and lacks some. The table lists roughly 250,000 clones, under 70% of them singletons. The sample consisted of CD4+ T cells sorted from blood, taken at week 0. The receptors were sampled from a human donor with alopecia areata. Each CDR3 is given with its conserved first and last residue. D genes are given only for firm matches. Some rows have no size entry. The others give once, few or many, or a class for an expanded clone.

abundance | j_gene | d_gene | v_gene | CDR3aa | CDR3nt
- | TRBJ2-1 | - | TRBV7-6 | CASSNVPIEQFF | TGTGCCAGCAGCAACGTCCCTATTGAGCAGTTCTTC
- | TRBJ2-7 | - | TRBV9 | CASSVGVQLYEQYF | TGTGCCAGCAGCGTAGGAGTGCAGCTCTACGAGCAGTACTTC
- | TRBJ1-1 | - | TRBV5-4 | CASSFPGRREAFF | TGTGCCAGCAGCTTTCCGGGCCGCCGGGAAGCTTTCTTT
- | TRBJ2-5 | - | TRBV19 | CASSSGGETQYF | TGTGCCAGTAGTAGCGGGGGCGAGACCCAGTACTTC
- | TRBJ2-1 | TRBD2 | TRBV30 | CAWNVAGGIHEQFF | TGTGCCTGGAATGTGGCGGGGGGGATCCATGAGCAGTTCTTC
- | TRBJ1-1 | - | TRBV5-1 | CASSLGTVPRDTEAFF | TGCGCCAGCAGCTTGGGGACAGTCCCGAGAGACACTGAAGCTTTCTTT
few | TRBJ2-7 | - | TRBV30 | CAWSPGKPYEQYF | TGTGCCTGGAGTCCCGGAAAACCCTACGAGCAGTACTTC
once | TRBJ2-1 | - | TRBV5-1 | CASSLSFDEQFF | TGCGCCAGCAGCTTATCTTTTGATGAGCAGTTCTTC
- | TRBJ1-2 | TRBD1 | TRBV29-1 | CSLGPDRDTF | TGCAGTCTTGGCCCCGACAGGGACACCTTC
- | TRBJ2-5 | - | TRBV2 | CASSEIGPKRETQYF | TGTGCCAGCAGTGAAATCGGGCCCAAGCGGGAGACCCAGTACTTC
- | TRBJ2-1 | - | TRBV5-1 | CASSLGLNNEQFF | TGCGCCAGCAGCTTGGGTTTGAACAATGAGCAGTTCTTC
- | TRBJ1-6 | TRBD1 | TRBV7-9 | CAGGQANNSPLHF | TGTGCAGGCGGACAGGCTAATAATTCACCCCTCCACTTT
- | TRBJ1-6 | - | TRBV30 | CAWRRDNSPLHF | TGTGCCTGGAGACGTGATAATTCACCCCTCCACTTT
few | TRBJ1-2 | - | TRBV30 | CACQPSQYGYTF | TGTGCCTGCCAGCCCTCTCAATATGGCTACACCTTC
- | TRBJ1-5 | - | TRBV29-1 | CSILKDSNQPQHF | TGCAGTATACTGAAGGATAGCAATCAGCCCCAGCATTTT
- | TRBJ2-1 | TRBD1 | TRBV6-6 | CASSYIQGAGEQFF | TGTGCCAGCAGTTACATACAGGGGGCGGGTGAGCAGTTCTTC
- | TRBJ2-3 | TRBD1 | TRBV7-8 | CASSLGTGVKNTDTQYF | TGTGCCAGCAGCTTAGGAACAGGGGTCAAAAACACAGATACGCAGTATTTT
- | TRBJ2-5 | TRBD2 | TRBV7-2 | CASSPGGQETQYF | TGTGCCAGCAGCCCGGGGGGACAAGAGACCCAGTACTTC
- | TRBJ2-4 | - | TRBV30 | CAWSVGLAKNIQYF | TGTGCCTGGAGTGTGGGACTAGCCAAAAACATTCAGTACTTC
- | TRBJ2-7 | - | TRBV30 | CATAGWGFSYEQYF | TGTGCTACGGCTGGCTGGGGATTCTCCTACGAGCAGTACTTC
once | TRBJ1-1 | - | TRBV9 | CASSVASDRWAEAFF | TGTGCCAGCAGCGTAGCGAGCGACAGGTGGGCTGAAGCTTTCTTT
- | TRBJ2-1 | - | TRBV7-2 | CASSLEGSSYNEQFF | TGTGCCAGCAGCTTAGAAGGGAGCTCCTACAATGAGCAGTTCTTC
- | TRBJ1-1 | - | TRBV7-9 | CASSSTLNTEAFF | TGTGCCAGCAGCTCGACACTGAACACTGAAGCTTTCTTT
once | TRBJ1-1 | - | TRBV20-1 | CSASEQVVAFF | TGCAGTGCTAGCGAACAGGTAGTAGCTTTCTTT
few | TRBJ1-6 | - | TRBV5-1 | CASNLDGQGNNSPLHF | TGCGCCAGCAACCTGGACGGGCAGGGGAATAATTCACCCCTCCACTTT
- | TRBJ2-7 | - | TRBV29-1 | CSVAHEQYF | TGCAGCGTTGCCCACGAGCAGTACTTC
- | TRBJ2-7 | - | TRBV29-1 | CSVQGTGYSYEQYF | TGCAGCGTTCAAGGGACGGGTTACTCCTACGAGCAGTACTTC
few | TRBJ1-6 | TRBD1 | TRBV4-2 | CASSQVIQPPGQGNSPLHF | TGTGCCAGCAGCCAAGTTATCCAACCCCCGGGACAGGGGAATTCACCCCTCCACTTT
- | TRBJ1-5 | - | TRBV7-2 | CASSGQWGIGPQHF | TGTGCCAGCAGCGGACAATGGGGAATTGGGCCCCAGCATTTT
- | TRBJ2-7 | - | TRBV5-1 | CASSVDTGTSGEQYF | TGCGCCAGCAGCGTCGACACCGGGACATCCGGCGAGCAGTACTTC
- | TRBJ1-2 | - | TRBV30 | CAWSARAGEYGYTF | TGTGCCTGGAGCGCCAGAGCGGGCGAATATGGCTACACCTTC
few | TRBJ1-1 | - | TRBV29-1 | CSVENGGENGAFF | TGCAGCGTTGAAAATGGGGGGGAGAACGGGGCTTTCTTT
- | TRBJ1-1 | - | TRBV27 | CASSSRVVARMNTEAFF | TGTGCCAGCAGCTCCAGGGTAGTAGCTCGCATGAACACTGAAGCTTTCTTT
- | TRBJ1-2 | - | TRBV14 | CASSQDHYGYTF | TGTGCCAGCAGCCAAGATCACTATGGCTACACCTTC
- | TRBJ1-2 | TRBD1 | TRBV5-1 | CASSLVGTGVGYTF | TGCGCCAGCAGCTTGGTTGGGACAGGGGTTGGCTACACCTTC
- | TRBJ2-7 | TRBD1 | TRBV30 | CAWSHFSSRGSYEQYF | TGTGCCTGGAGTCACTTTTCAAGCAGGGGGTCTTACGAGCAGTACTTC
- | TRBJ1-1 | TRBD1 | TRBV29-1 | CSVDPSGQGYTEAFF | TGCAGCGTTGATCCCTCGGGACAGGGATACACTGAAGCTTTCTTT
- | TRBJ2-7 | - | TRBV7-3 | CASSLGTGPYEQYF | TGTGCCAGCAGCCTAGGGACGGGCCCGTACGAGCAGTACTTC
few | TRBJ1-1 | - | TRBV27 | CASSRPAGQGNTEAFF | TGTGCCAGCAGCCGGCCCGCAGGTCAGGGGAACACTGAAGCTTTCTTT
few | TRBJ2-3 | - | TRBV5-4 | CASSFRNTDTQYF | TGTGCCAGCAGCTTCCGTAACACAGATACGCAGTATTTT
- | TRBJ2-5 | - | TRBV10-3 | CAIWRGTPGTQYF | TGTGCCATCTGGAGGGGTACTCCGGGGACCCAGTACTTC
- | TRBJ2-5 | - | TRBV10-3 | CATGPGWVETQYF | TGTGCCACCGGGCCGGGCTGGGTGGAGACCCAGTACTTC
few | TRBJ1-2 | - | TRBV29-1 | CSVSANYGYTF | TGCAGCGTTTCCGCTAACTATGGCTACACCTTC
few | TRBJ1-1 | - | TRBV4-3 | CASSQDSQGSAFF | TGCGCCAGCAGCCAAGATTCGCAGGGTTCAGCTTTCTTT
- | TRBJ1-6 | TRBD1 | TRBV30 | CAWKGTAYNSPLHF | TGTGCCTGGAAAGGGACAGCGTATAATTCACCCCTCCACTTT
- | TRBJ1-2 | - | TRBV18 | CASSPSRDYGYTF | TGTGCCAGCTCACCATCCAGAGACTATGGCTACACCTTC
- | TRBJ1-2 | - | TRBV5-6 | CASSLVRVNYGYTF | TGTGCCAGCAGCTTGGTCAGGGTAAACTATGGCTACACCTTC
- | TRBJ2-7 | - | TRBV29-1 | CSVEVGQYFYEQYF | TGCAGCGTTGAAGTCGGACAGTACTTCTACGAGCAGTACTTC